A single sample gave rise to the 20 T cell receptor beta chains below, sequenced in a study of T cell changes during pregnancy in multiple sclerosis. Generated by immunoSEQ multiplex PCR, the TCRdb table keeps only in-frame clones and is missing some. The repertoire has more than 55,000 clones, 80% to 95% of them found once; the top ten carry under 2%. The starting material was peripheral blood, obtained in the first trimester of pregnancy. The source is a female donor in good health, enrolled as a control in a pregnancy study.

This chain uses TRBV2 with TRBJ2-3, with TRBD2 as a possible D gene (5 bases). V lost 8 bases, J lost 1 base, and 19 bases lay in between. The CDR3 sequence is 16 residues long. Germline V gene data show CDR1 as SNHLY and CDR2 as FYNNEI. This CDR3 reads CASGLDPQEGTDTQYF. The CDR3 DNA reads TGTGCCAGCGGTCTGGACCCCCAGGAGGGCACAGATACGCAGTATTTT.

This clone occurred once. The chain recombines TRBV29-1 with TRBJ2-7; unclear D gene. Germline values: CDR1 SQVTM, CDR2 ANQGSEA. The V end was cut by 0 bases, the J end by 3 bases, with 9 bases between. CDR3 length: 13 residues. CDR3 sequence (DNA): TGCAGCGTTGAAGATAAACAGCTCTACGAGCAGTACTTC. Translation: CSVEDKQLYEQYF.

The J gene is TRBJ2-7, the V gene TRBV6-5; tentative D call: TRBD1 (6 bases). Germline CDR1 and CDR2: MNHEY and SVGAGI. V was shortened by 6 bases and J by 2 bases, with 14 bases between the two germline ends. This CDR3 has 14 amino acids. CDR3 sequence reads: CASSKPGQTYEQYF. The CDR3 coding sequence is TGTGCCAGCAGCAAACCGGGACAAACCTACGAGCAGTACTTC.

The V call is TRBV7-8, the J call TRBJ2-5; 10 positions agree with TRBD1. Losses at the gene ends were 1 base for V and 1 base for J; bases not matched to a gene: 12. The CDR3 contains 19 residues. Germline V lookup: CDR1 SGHVS, CDR2 FQNEAQ. The CDR3 region is CASSLDGGGQGPRQETQYF. The CDR3 nucleotides read TGTGCCAGCAGCTTAGACGGCGGGGGACAGGGGCCCCGCCAAGAGACCCAGTACTTC.

The chain links TRBV6-6 to TRBJ2-7; TRBD2 is a possible D gene (6 bases). CDR3 length: 15 amino acids. Germline V CDR1 and CDR2: MNHNY, SVGAGI (reference sequence). Trimming left V 5 bases short and J 5 bases short, with 19 bases between. The CDR3 DNA reads as TGTGCCAGCAGTCCATTTGGCGGGACCTCGAACGAGCAGTACTTC. Its translation: CASSPFGGTSNEQYF.

The V and J genes are TRBV18 and TRBJ1-2; the D is unclear. The germline V and J ends were trimmed by 3 bases and 4 bases, with 6 bases remaining between them. The germline V gene has CDR1 KGHSH and CDR2 LQKENI. The CDR3 is 12 amino acids. CDR3 region: CASSPSSYGYTF. CDR3 nucleotides: TGTGCCAGCTCACCGTCTAGCTATGGCTACACCTTC.

DNA for the CDR3: TGTGCCAGCAGCCGCAGATCCCTTAATTCCTACGAGCAGTACTTC. Translation: CASSRRSLNSYEQYF. The J gene is TRBJ2-7, the V gene TRBV28; no clear D. The CDR3 loop spans 15 amino acids. Germline CDR1 reads MDHEN; CDR2 reads SYDVKM. V shed 6 bases and J shed 1 base, with 16 bases lying between them.

CDR3 sequence reads: CAISVGTSGPDTQYF. The CDR3 DNA reads as TGTGCCATCAGTGTAGGGACTAGCGGACCAGATACGCAGTATTTT. The rearrangement joins TRBV10-3 to TRBJ2-3; 11 nucleotides align to TRBD2. The germline gives CDR1 ENHRY, CDR2 SYGVKD. The length of the CDR3 is 15 residues. Unmatched junction bases numbered 4, after V lost 4 bases and J lost 4 bases.

The chain has TRBV7-2 and TRBJ2-3; D perhaps matches TRBD2 (6 bases). The CDR3 length is 15 residues. CDR1 and CDR2 (germline): SGHTA, FQGNSA. Trimming shortened V by 5 bases and J by 2 bases, and 14 bases separated the two germline ends. The CDR3 region has the DNA TGTGCCAGCAGCCTACAGGAGGGTTACACAGATACGCAGTATTTT. Encoded protein: CASSLQEGYTDTQYF.

The chain couples TRBV6-1 to TRBJ2-7; D remains ambiguous. V was trimmed by 7 bases and J by 5 bases, leaving 15 bases between them. Germline V CDR1 and CDR2: MNHNS, SASEGT. The CDR3 extends over 13 amino acids. CDR3 sequence reads: CASTNPTFHEQYF. CDR3 sequence (DNA): TGTGCCAGCACCAACCCGACATTCCACGAGCAGTACTTC.

The V gene is TRBV2, the J gene TRBJ2-1; 7 bases line up with TRBD2. CDR3 length: 15 residues. V was pared by 7 bases and J by 9 bases, with 15 bases of the junction left unmatched. The V gene's germline CDR1 is SNHLY and CDR2 FYNNEI. The CDR3, as DNA: TGTGCCAGCAACACCCAAAAGCGGGAAACGGGTGAGCAGTTCTTC. Translating it yields CASNTQKRETGEQFF.

The rearrangement uses TRBV19 and TRBJ2-2, with D perhaps TRBD2 (6 bases). Germline CDR1 LNHDA, CDR2 SQIVND (reference sequence). The CDR3 runs 14 residues. Trimming shortened V by 7 bases and J by 1 base, and 10 bases separated the two germline ends. CDR3 region: CASMVRGNTGELFF. CDR3 nucleotides: TGTGCCAGTATGGTGCGGGGGAACACCGGGGAGCTGTTTTTT.

The chain links TRBV11-3 to TRBJ2-1; 12 bases line up with TRBD2. CDR1 is SGHNT, CDR2 YENEEA, per germline. Trimming took 3 bases from V and 13 from J; bases not matched to a gene: 4. The CDR3 extends over 13 amino acids. CDR3: CASSFTTSGRQFF. CDR3 coding DNA: TGTGCCAGCAGCTTCACGACTAGCGGGAGACAGTTCTTC.

The chain is built from TRBV28 and TRBJ1-2; 9 bases align to TRBD1. The ends lost 4 bases at V and 4 bases at J; junction bases unmatched: 4. The CDR3 length is 14 residues. Germline CDR1 and CDR2: MDHEN and SYDVKM. This chain's CDR3 is CASSWGQGPYGYTF. CDR3 DNA sequence: TGTGCCAGCAGTTGGGGACAGGGTCCCTATGGCTACACCTTC.

The chain uses TRBV2 and TRBJ2-1, with a tentative D call TRBD2 (5 bases). The V end was cut by 6 bases, the J end by 6 bases, with 15 bases between. Germline values: CDR1 SNHLY, CDR2 FYNNEI. This CDR3 spans 14 amino acids. The CDR3 region is CASSRRAGPNEQFF. The CDR3 nucleotides are TGTGCCAGCAGCCGGCGGGCTGGGCCCAATGAGCAGTTCTTC.

This rearrangement joins TRBV4-1 to TRBJ1-4, with TRBD1 identical over 11 bases. V was pared by 1 base and J by 8 bases, with 9 bases of the junction left unmatched. Germline V lookup: CDR1 MGHRA, CDR2 YSYEKL. There are 17 residues in the CDR3. In DNA, the CDR3 is TGCGCCAGCAGCCAAGGCCGATGGGGACAGGGGGTGGAAAAACTGTTTTTT. It is translated as CASSQGRWGQGVEKLFF.

V and J are TRBV19 and TRBJ1-2; D possibly corresponds to TRBD1 (5 bases). The V end lost 0 bases, the J end lost 0 bases, and 11 bases lay between the germline ends. CDR1 and CDR2 (germline): LNHDA, SQIVND (reference sequence). This CDR3 is built from 16 residues. The CDR3 region is CASSIERDGANYGYTF. In DNA, the CDR3 is TGTGCCAGTAGTATAGAGCGGGACGGAGCTAACTATGGCTACACCTTC.

The CDR3 sequence is CASSFADRRNQPQHF. Here the CDR3 DNA reads TGTGCCAGCAGTTTCGCGGACAGGAGGAATCAGCCCCAGCATTTT. The chain carries TRBV5-6 and TRBJ1-5; 7 bases fit TRBD1. Germline values: CDR1 SGHDT, CDR2 YYEEEE. This CDR3 region has 15 residues. Trimming cost V 5 bases and J 4 bases; bases outside gene matches: 9.

The chain carries TRBV5-6 and TRBJ1-5; D uncertain. Germline V CDR1 and CDR2: SGHDT, YYEEEE. The CDR3 has 13 residues. The ends were cut back, 0 bases at V and 6 bases at J, with 7 bases in the middle. The CDR3 region has the DNA TGTGCCAGCAGCTTGGACCCGGGTCAGCCCCAGCATTTT. Its protein product is CASSLDPGQPQHF.

The rearrangement joins TRBV29-1 to TRBJ1-4; D is uncertain. Germline CDR1 SQVTM, CDR2 ANQGSEA. The V end lost 4 bases, the J end lost 0 bases, and 15 bases lay between the germline ends. This CDR3 contains 16 residues. CDR3 sequence reads: CSVVGPGGSTNEKLFF. The CDR3 DNA sequence: TGCAGCGTTGTCGGGCCCGGAGGTTCAACTAATGAAAAACTGTTTTTT.